Listed below are T cell receptor beta chains from one sample, sequenced in a study of cytomegalovirus exposure and HLA in healthy donors. Sequencing used immunoSEQ multiplex PCR; TCRdb keeps in-frame clones, though not all of them. Found here are under 300,000 clones, around 90% of them singletons; the top ten hold roughly 1.6%. Sequenced: PBMCs. The receptor set was obtained from a girl aged 2-10 years in good health and CMV-seronegative. CDR3s include the opening cysteine and the closing phenylalanine or tryptophan.

TRBJ2-7,TRBV11-3,CASSRTGDGEQYF
TRBJ1-1,TRBV19,CASSTSRGGTGEAFF
TRBJ1-5,TRBV25-1,CASTLGGNQPQHF
TRBJ2-5,TRBV30,CAWCHPNSGGRETQYF
TRBJ1-1,TRBV7-6,CASSLVGGVPNTEAFF
TRBJ2-7,TRBV5-4,CASSVRDSSGTYEQYF
TRBJ2-7,TRBV5-1,CASRSPSGEQYF
TRBJ2-7,TRBV5-5,CASSFRDRDLSEQYF
TRBJ1-3,TRBV6-8,CARNLFGRHSGNTIYF
TRBJ2-2,TRBV25-1,CASRGQGGTGELFF
TRBJ2-7,TRBV2,CASSVAYEQYF
TRBJ1-1,TRBV30,CAWRKTGVMNTEAFF
TRBJ2-3,TRBV29-1,CSSAVGLATDTQYF
TRBJ2-3,TRBV6-4,CASSGGSTDTQYF
TRBJ2-3,TRBV6-1,CASRNYGTDTQYF
TRBJ2-3,TRBV7-9,CASSSPLQGLETDTQYF
TRBJ1-1,TRBV19,CASVTGRTEAFF
TRBJ2-7,TRBV6-5,CASSRENSYEQYF
TRBJ1-1,TRBV5-1,CASSLRGGEPSNTEAFF
TRBJ2-1,TRBV5-8,CASSLAGGGYNEQFF
TRBJ1-2,TRBV27,CATLRAGVDGYGYTF
TRBJ2-5,TRBV2,CASSTGRWRTQTTGVSQYF
TRBJ2-3,TRBV9,CASSPGGDRGTQYF
TRBJ2-1,TRBV13,CASSLGAIQSGEQFF
TRBJ2-1,TRBV6-5,CASSPTGGNEQFF
TRBJ2-7,TRBV7-7,CASSPFAGESYEQYF
-,TRBV6-5,CASTSGSYEQYF
TRBJ2-5,TRBV2,CASRSSSGEETQYF
TRBJ1-2,TRBV21-1,CASSQARDSQDFNYGYTF
TRBJ1-5,TRBV6-5,CASSGGTGDQPQHF
TRBJ2-7,TRBV5-1,CASSLRATGYEQYF
TRBJ2-7,TRBV20-1,CSAGGLSEQYF
TRBJ1-5,TRBV19,CASSILVVGQFNQPQHF
TRBJ1-4,TRBV12-5,CASGFRDTKEEKLFF
TRBJ2-1,TRBV5-6,CASSHLDRLHYNEQFF
TRBJ2-2,TRBV5-5,CASSPQGALLTGELFF
TRBJ2-4,TRBV7-9,CASSFWVQGGRKNIQYF
TRBJ1-6,TRBV4-1,CASSQYRQGTYNSPLHF
TRBJ1-2,TRBV10-1,CASRWDREYGYTF
TRBJ2-3,TRBV5-6,CASSFIGTASTDTQYF
TRBJ2-1,TRBV5-1,CASSSYSGTYNEQFF
TRBJ2-1,TRBV2,CASSQRTPYNEQFF
TRBJ1-2,TRBV9,CASNKGGDGYTF
TRBJ1-2,TRBV5-4,CASSLEGRQGLGYTF
TRBJ1-4,TRBV4-1,CASSQGTGRDEKLFF
TRBJ2-7,TRBV7-9,CSSSLGSGRASGEQYF
TRBJ2-1,TRBV9,CASTPSGEPYNEQFF
TRBJ1-3,TRBV6-1,CASRSQDYSGNTIYF
TRBJ1-3,TRBV11-2,CASSLAVLAGNTIYF
TRBJ1-1,TRBV10-2,CASSEGQGTEAFF
TRBJ2-5,TRBV19,CASSRGTSGETQYF
TRBJ1-1,TRBV5-1,CASRGVEGLNTEAFF